The 31 T cell receptor beta chains below come from one sample, sequenced in a study of T cell responses to AZD1222 COVID-19 vaccine. The data were produced by immunoSEQ multiplex PCR, yet TCRdb's version contains in-frame clones alone and is incomplete. Of around 150,000 clones in the sample, 90% are singletons; the top ten hold more than 3%. The sample consisted of peripheral blood, taken on day 0 of AZD1222 vaccination. Receptors were obtained from an adult in good health.

V gene TRBV5-1 combines with J gene TRBJ2-2; D is perhaps TRBD1 or TRBD2 (5 bases each). Deletions cut 0 bases from V and 4 bases from J, with 13 bases between. The CDR3 runs 16 residues. Germline CDR1 SGHRS, CDR2 YFSETQ. The CDR3 reads CASSLGPTGGTGELFF. The CDR3 bases are TGCGCCAGCAGCTTGGGTCCTACTGGGGGCACCGGGGAGCTGTTTTTT.

The V and J genes are TRBV4-3 and TRBJ1-6; D not certain. Trimming pared 1 base from V and 7 bases from J, leaving 5 bases between. CDR3 length: 13 amino acids. The germline gives CDR1 LGHNA, CDR2 YSLEER. In DNA, the CDR3 is TGCGCCAGCAGCCAAGTGACGAATTCACCCCTCCACTTT. This translates into CASSQVTNSPLHF.

This chain connects TRBV7-8 to TRBJ1-1; weak D call: TRBD1 (5 bases). Between the trimmed V and J ends, which lost 7 bases and 2 bases, there was a span of 17 bases. Germline loops: CDR1 SGHVS, CDR2 FQNEAQ. This CDR3 comprises 15 residues. CDR3 in DNA: TGTGCCAGCAACCTGGGGAGACAGATCAACACTGAAGCTTTCTTT. This sequence encodes CASNLGRQINTEAFF.

The gene calls are TRBV6-1 and TRBJ2-1; tentatively, D is TRBD1 or TRBD2 (5 bases each). This CDR3 comprises 15 residues. Germline V CDR1 and CDR2: MNHNS, SASEGT. Trimming removed 1 base at V and 6 bases at J, with 13 bases between. The CDR3 spells CASSEEGRSGNEQFF. The CDR3 DNA is TGTGCCAGCAGTGAAGAGGGGCGGAGCGGCAATGAGCAGTTCTTC.

This clone was seen once. The gene calls are TRBV4-1 and TRBJ1-6; the match to TRBD1 covers 9 bases. Germline V CDR1 and CDR2: MGHRA, YSYEKL. V lost 8 bases to trimming and J lost 7 bases; unmatched junction nucleotides: 12. This CDR3 comprises 16 residues. CDR3 amino acids: CASRSLGDRVNSPLHF. CDR3 in DNA: TGCGCCAGCCGCTCCCTGGGGGACAGGGTAAATTCACCCCTCCACTTT.

The chain joins TRBV13 to TRBJ2-1; 10 bases fit TRBD1. Looked up from germline, CDR1 is PRHDT and CDR2 is FYEKMQ (reference sequence). This CDR3 comprises 16 residues. The V segment lost 6 bases and the J segment 7 bases; nucleotides outside the gene matches: 12. This chain's CDR3 is CASSSNAGTGVNEQFF. CDR3 nucleotide sequence: TGTGCCAGCAGTTCCAACGCCGGGACAGGGGTGAATGAGCAGTTCTTC. The whole variable domain, remainder taken from reference TRBV13 and TRBJ2-1, is AAGVIQSPRHLIKEKRETATLKCYPIPRHDTVYWYQQGPGQDPQFLISFYEKMQSDKGSIPDRFSAQQFSDYHSELNMSSLELGDSALYFCASSSNAGTGVNEQFFGPGTRLTVL.

This rearrangement joins TRBV7-2 to TRBJ2-2; 8 nucleotides align to TRBD1. Germline CDR1 is SGHTA and CDR2 is FQGNSA. V lost 5 bases and J lost 5; bases outside the gene matches: 13. CDR3 length equals 17 residues. CDR3 residues: CASSINPDRAGTGELFF. The CDR3 DNA sequence: TGTGCCAGCAGCATAAACCCGGACAGGGCAGGAACCGGGGAGCTGTTTTTT.

In this sample, this clone is medium-sized. V and J are TRBV13 and TRBJ2-3; the D is unclear. The CDR3 is 13 amino acids. V was cut by 5 bases and J by 1 base, with 7 bases left in between. The V gene's germline CDR1 is PRHDT and CDR2 FYEKMQ (reference sequence). The CDR3 DNA reads as TGTGCCAGCAGCCCCGGCCGCACAGATACGCAGTATTTT. Encoded protein: CASSPGRTDTQYF. The complete variable domain, with remaining parts taken from reference TRBV13 and TRBJ2-3, reads AAGVIQSPRHLIKEKRETATLKCYPIPRHDTVYWYQQGPGQDPQFLISFYEKMQSDKGSIPDRFSAQQFSDYHSELNMSSLELGDSALYFCASSPGRTDTQYFGPGTRLTVL.

The J gene is TRBJ1-1, the V gene TRBV6-5; D gene unclear. CDR1 MNHEY and CDR2 SVGAGI come from the germline V gene. The CDR3 is 12 amino acids. The V end lost 0 bases, the J end lost 7 bases, and 6 bases lay between the germline ends. The CDR3 loop is CASSYSEGEAFF. The CDR3 DNA is TGTGCCAGCAGTTACTCCGAGGGTGAAGCTTTCTTT.

This rearrangement joins TRBV4-1 to TRBJ2-7; no clear D gene. V dropped 3 bases and J dropped 5 bases, with 23 bases sitting between them. The CDR3 is 17 residues long. Germline V CDR1 and CDR2: MGHRA, YSYEKL. The chain's CDR3 is CASSHDGRGRPSNEQYF. DNA for the CDR3: TGCGCCAGCAGCCACGACGGAAGAGGCCGCCCCTCTAACGAGCAGTACTTC.

This rearrangement joins TRBV6-4 to TRBJ2-1; TRBD2 agrees at 11 bases. Per germline, CDR1 MRHNA and CDR2 SNTAGT. Trimming at V came to 5 bases and at J to 3 bases, leaving 3 bases not matched to a gene. The CDR3 extends over 15 amino acids. CDR3 residues: CASSPLAGGYNEQFF. Here the CDR3 DNA reads TGTGCCAGCAGTCCCCTAGCGGGGGGCTACAATGAGCAGTTCTTC.

This chain joins TRBV7-2 and TRBJ2-7; possible D gene TRBD1, 5 bases. V dropped 6 bases and J dropped 3 bases, with 18 bases sitting between them. Germline lookup yields CDR1 SGHTA and CDR2 FQGNSA. The CDR3 covers 15 residues. CDR3 loop: CASSHQGDSGYEQYF. The CDR3 DNA sequence: TGTGCCAGCAGTCACCAAGGGGATAGTGGCTACGAGCAGTACTTC.

This clone appeared a few times. V is TRBV23-1 and J is TRBJ1-1, with D possibly TRBD1 on 6 matching bases. TRBV23-1 belongs to the ORF category, with a function that is uncertain. The CDR3 runs to 15 residues. Trimming pared 6 bases from V and 4 bases from J, leaving 18 bases between. CDR3 loop: CASSRRGVFLTEAFF. As DNA, the CDR3 is TGCGCCAGCAGCCGTAGGGGGGTCTTTCTCACTGAAGCTTTCTTT.

V usage is TRBV5-1 and J usage is TRBJ2-5; D is unclear. The germline V gene encodes CDR1 SGHRS and CDR2 YFSETQ. Deletions cut 4 bases from V and 1 base from J, with 14 bases between. This CDR3 has 15 residues. CDR3 protein: CASSPTLVTQETQYF. The CDR3 DNA reads TGCGCCAGCAGCCCAACTCTTGTGACCCAAGAGACCCAGTACTTC.

Regarding this clone: The sample carries other DNA sequences with the same CDR3. The rearrangement joins TRBV7-8 to TRBJ1-2; tentatively, D is TRBD1 (5 bases). CDR1 is SGHVS and CDR2 is FQNEAQ in the germline V gene. V dropped 5 bases and J dropped 4 bases, with 11 bases sitting between them. This CDR3 spans 13 amino acids. CDR3 protein: CASSPTRGYGYTF. DNA for the CDR3: TGTGCCAGCAGCCCAACGAGGGGCTATGGCTACACCTTC.

The rearrangement links TRBV27 to TRBJ2-5, with a tentative D call TRBD1 (7 bases). The CDR3 has 17 residues. The germline V and J ends were trimmed by 5 bases and 5 bases, with 24 bases remaining between them. The V gene's germline CDR1 is MNHEY and CDR2 SMNVEV (reference sequence). The CDR3 nucleotides are TGTGCCAGCAGTCAACCAGGGGGGCTGGGAGCGGTGGAGACCCAGTACTTC. Its protein product is CASSQPGGLGAVETQYF.

V usage is TRBV4-1 and J usage is TRBJ2-5; unclear D gene. Germline CDR1 MGHRA, CDR2 YSYEKL. CDR3 length equals 15 residues. The V end was cut by 4 bases, the J end by 1 base, with 13 bases between. CDR3 protein: CASSPEHIFQETQYF. The DNA for the CDR3 is TGCGCCAGCAGCCCGGAGCACATATTCCAAGAGACCCAGTACTTC.

The rearrangement joins TRBV19 to TRBJ2-3, with 9 bases aligning to TRBD1. CDR1 is LNHDA and CDR2 is SQIVND in the germline V gene (reference sequence). The V gene end was trimmed by 8 bases and the J gene end by 1 base; junction bases not matched to a gene: 1. CDR3 length equals 13 residues. Here the CDR3 DNA reads TGTGCCAGTCGGGACAGGGGCACAGATACGCAGTATTTT. This encodes CASRDRGTDTQYF.

Note on this clone: No conserved phenylalanine or tryptophan is present at the end of the CDR3, so a read error is the likely explanation. The DNA is left out, because the CDR3 cannot be placed on it with certainty; the CDR3 is given as TCRdb lists it. J is TRBJ2-7 and V is TRBV2; the table names TRBD2, a call not compared with the DNA. CDR1 is SNHLY and CDR2 is FYNNEI in the germline V gene. The CDR3 comprises 13 residues, both ends counted. Here the CDR3 reads CASSVGLAGGSLD.

The genes are TRBV12-3 or TRBV12-4 and TRBJ1-2; D uncertain. V was cut by 4 bases and J by 7 bases, with 10 bases left in between. The CDR3 loop spans 12 amino acids. CDR3 sequence: CASSSQRSGYTF. For the CDR3, the DNA is TGTGCCAGCAGTTCCCAGAGGTCTGGCTACACCTTC.

V gene TRBV11-2 combines with J gene TRBJ2-7; D not resolved. V was pared by 5 bases and J by 3 bases, with 2 bases between. The CDR3 has 10 residues. Germline loops: CDR1 SGHAT, CDR2 FQNNGV. The CDR3 here is CASSNYEQYF. The CDR3 nucleotides read TGTGCCAGCAGCAACTACGAGCAGTACTTC. The entire variable domain, with the rest obtained from reference TRBV11-2 and TRBJ2-7, is as follows: EAGVAQSPRYKIIEKRQSVAFWCNPISGHATLYWYQQILGQGPKLLIQFQNNGVVDDSQLPKDRFSAERLKGVDSTLKIQPAKLEDSAVYLCASSNYEQYFGPGTRLTVT.

This clone showed up just once. This chain uses TRBV6-5 with TRBJ1-2; 8 nucleotides align to TRBD1. The V gene end was trimmed by 6 bases and the J gene end by 4 bases; junction bases not matched to a gene: 7. The V gene's germline CDR1 is MNHEY and CDR2 SVGAGI. This CDR3 region has 14 residues. CDR3 residues: CASSEDRAPYGYTF. The CDR3 DNA follows: TGTGCCAGCAGCGAGGACAGGGCCCCCTATGGCTACACCTTC.

V usage is TRBV11-2 and J usage is TRBJ1-2; 9 nucleotides line up with TRBD1. This CDR3 is built from 16 residues. Trimming took 2 bases from V and 4 from J; bases not matched to a gene: 8. Per germline, CDR1 SGHAT and CDR2 FQNNGV. In nucleotides, the CDR3 is TGTGCCAGCAGCTTATCCCCGGGGGGACAGGGCTATGGCTACACCTTC. This sequence encodes CASSLSPGGQGYGYTF.

This clone was found once. The V gene is TRBV11-2, the J gene TRBJ1-2, with D unclear. The V end was cut by 1 base, the J end by 3 bases, with 15 bases between. The CDR3 covers 16 residues. CDR1 and CDR2 from the germline V gene are SGHAT and FQNNGV. The CDR3 coding sequence is TGTGCCAGCAGCTTAGGGTTAATGGTGTCTTACTATGGCTACACCTTC. This codes for CASSLGLMVSYYGYTF.

This clone was seen just once. The chain uses TRBV7-9 and TRBJ2-1, with 7 nucleotides matching TRBD2. Trimming removed 1 base from V and 8 bases from J; junction bases left unmatched: 5. The CDR3 loop spans 14 amino acids. Germline V CDR1 and CDR2: SEHNR, FQNEAQ (reference sequence). CDR3 sequence reads: CASSLGGSVYEQFF. DNA for the CDR3: TGTGCCAGCAGCTTAGGCGGGAGTGTGTATGAGCAGTTCTTC.

V and J are TRBV27 and TRBJ1-5, with D maybe TRBD1 (5 bases). The CDR3 sequence is 13 residues long. V lost 5 bases, J lost 10 bases, and 15 bases lay in between. The germline V gene encodes CDR1 MNHEY and CDR2 SMNVEV (reference sequence). CDR3 sequence (DNA): TGTGCCAGCAGTCTCTCCTCAAGGACACCCCAGCATTTT. Its translation: CASSLSSRTPQHF.

V gene TRBV1 combines with J gene TRBJ2-2; the tabulated D call, TRBD2, remains unverified against the DNA. TRBV1 is a pseudogene. This CDR3 has 15 amino acids. The CDR3 DNA sequence: TGCACCAGCAGCCATTTGATGAGGTGCAGCGGGGAGCTGTTTTTT. Translated, it gives CTSSHLMRCSGELFF.

In its sample, this clone was seen once. This chain uses TRBV19 with TRBJ1-1; D is perhaps TRBD1 (6 bases). CDR3 length: 14 residues. Trimming removed 7 bases at V and 1 base at J, with 13 bases between. The germline gives CDR1 LNHDA, CDR2 SQIVND (reference sequence). CDR3 nucleotides: TGTGCCAGTACCCAGGGGCCGAAGAACACTGAAGCTTTCTTT. Translated: CASTQGPKNTEAFF. The full variable domain, rest sourced from reference TRBV19 and TRBJ1-1, is DGGITQSPKYLFRKEGQNVTLSCEQNLNHDAMYWYRQDPGQGLRLIYYSQIVNDFQKGDIAEGYSVSREKKESFPLTVTSAQKNPTAFYLCASTQGPKNTEAFFGQGTRLTVV.

For the CDR3, the DNA is TGTGCCTGGAAGCAGGGAAATTCACCCCTCCACTTT. Amino acids: CAWKQGNSPLHF. The V call is TRBV30, the J call TRBJ1-6, with a weak D call TRBD1 (5 bases). There are 12 residues in the CDR3. The V end was cut by 4 bases, the J end by 7 bases, with 8 bases between. In germline, CDR1 is GTSNPN, CDR2 SVGIG (reference sequence). The full variable domain, in which reference TRBV30 and TRBJ1-6 provide the parts outside the CDR3, is SQTIHQWPATLVQPVGSPLSLECTVEGTSNPNLYWYRQAAGRGLQLLFYSVGIGQISSEVPQNLSASRPQDRQFILSSKKLLLSDSGFYLCAWKQGNSPLHFGNGTRLTVT.

A single count supports this clone. The chain carries TRBV7-2 and TRBJ2-1; the match to TRBD2 covers 13 bases. Germline values: CDR1 SGHTA, CDR2 FQGNSA. V gave up 3 bases and J gave up 7 bases; unmatched junction bases: 3. The CDR3 runs 15 residues. CDR3 sequence reads: CASSFTSGRGNEQFF. The CDR3 coding sequence is TGTGCCAGCAGCTTCACTAGCGGGAGGGGGAATGAGCAGTTCTTC.

This clone was counted a single time. The V call is TRBV6-1, the J call TRBJ2-5; 10 bases fit TRBD2. The CDR3 extends over 20 amino acids. Germline CDR1 is MNHNS and CDR2 is SASEGT. V trimming: 4 bases; J trimming: 4 bases; junction bases outside the gene matches: 21. The DNA for the CDR3 is TGTGCCAGCAGTGGGCGGGCTGGGACTAGCGACGGAGCCAGGCGAGAGACCCAGTACTTC. Protein product: CASSGRAGTSDGARRETQYF.